Listed below are T cell receptor beta chains from one sample, sequenced in a study of blood T cell repertoires in COVID-19. Data came from immunoSEQ multiplex PCR; TCRdb stores just in-frame clones and leaves some out. The sample consists of hundreds of thousands of clones, roughly nine tenths of them appearing once. The sample taken for sequencing was peripheral blood. The receptors here all came from a young man with COVID-19, enrolled during active disease. Both conserved end residues are part of each CDR3. Fields, in order: V gene, J gene, clone size, D gene, CDR3 DNA, CDR3 protein. D genes are given only for firm matches. Clone size is stated in some rows and not others, as once, few, many or a class when expanded.

V: TRBV2
J: TRBJ2-1
size: .
D: TRBD1
DNA: TGTGCCAGCAGTGCGGGACAGGTCGCCCCAGCTGAGCAGTTCTTC
CDR3: CASSAGQVAPAEQFF

V: TRBV3-1/TRBV3-2
J: TRBJ1-4
size: .
D: .
DNA: TGTGCCAGCAGCCTACCCCGGGGGTCTAATGAAAAACTGTTTTTT
CDR3: CASSLPRGSNEKLFF

V: TRBV2
J: TRBJ1-4
size: once
D: .
DNA: TGTGCCAGCCACGCTTTCAGGGGAGTCGGTGAAAAACTGTTTTTT
CDR3: CASHAFRGVGEKLFF

V: TRBV24-1
J: TRBJ2-7
size: .
D: TRBD1
DNA: TGTGCCACCAGTGATCCAGACAGGGACGAGCAGTACTTC
CDR3: CATSDPDRDEQYF

V: TRBV27
J: TRBJ1-5
size: .
D: .
DNA: TGTGCCAGCAGTTTATCCGGGTTTTTCAATCAGCCCCAGCATTTT
CDR3: CASSLSGFFNQPQHF

V: TRBV12-3/TRBV12-4
J: TRBJ1-4
size: .
D: .
DNA: TGTGCCAGCATCTCACAGCTTAATGAAAAACTGTTTTTT
CDR3: CASISQLNEKLFF

V: TRBV7-2
J: TRBJ2-1
size: .
D: .
DNA: TGTGCCAGCAGCCCGAGCCGGGAGAGCCCCTACAATGAGCAGTTCTTC
CDR3: CASSPSRESPYNEQFF

V: TRBV2
J: TRBJ2-1
size: .
D: TRBD2
DNA: TGTGCCAGCAGTGAATGGATTCGGGGGGGCAATGAGCAGTTCTTC
CDR3: CASSEWIRGGNEQFF

V: TRBV6-2/TRBV6-3
J: TRBJ2-7
size: few
D: TRBD1
DNA: TGTGCCAGCAGTTACAACAGGGGGTCCGAGCAGTACTTC
CDR3: CASSYNRGSEQYF

V: TRBV5-6
J: TRBJ1-2
size: .
D: .
DNA: TGTGCCAGCAGCTTGGCAGGGATCGGCTATGGCTACACCTTC
CDR3: CASSLAGIGYGYTF

V: TRBV7-7
J: TRBJ2-1
size: .
D: TRBD2
DNA: TGTGCTAGCAGCTTAGGGACTAGCGGGAAAAATGAGCAGTTCTTC
CDR3: CASSLGTSGKNEQFF

V: TRBV6-1
J: TRBJ1-1
size: .
D: .
DNA: TGTGCCAGCAGTGAAGCCGGTCGGCCCCAGGGGACTGAAGCTTTCTTT
CDR3: CASSEAGRPQGTEAFF

V: TRBV7-8
J: TRBJ2-7
size: .
D: TRBD1
DNA: TGTGCCAGCAGCCGTGACAGGGGAAACGAGCAGTACTTC
CDR3: CASSRDRGNEQYF

V: TRBV11-2
J: TRBJ2-7
size: .
D: TRBD2
DNA: TGTGCCAGCAGTTTTTCTCCGGGACTAGGGTCCTACGAGCAGTACTTC
CDR3: CASSFSPGLGSYEQYF

V: TRBV6-5
J: TRBJ2-6
size: few
D: .
DNA: TGTGCCAGCAGTTTCCGGGCTGGGGCCAACGTCCTGACTTTC
CDR3: CASSFRAGANVLTF

V: TRBV10-2
J: TRBJ2-3
size: .
D: TRBD1
DNA: TGCGCCAGCTCCGAACAGGGGGGCACAGATACGCAGTATTTT
CDR3: CASSEQGGTDTQYF

V: TRBV5-6
J: TRBJ2-5
size: .
D: TRBD1
DNA: TGTGCCAGCAGCCGACAGGGGAGAGAGACCCAGTACTTC
CDR3: CASSRQGRETQYF

V: TRBV5-1
J: TRBJ2-3
size: .
D: TRBD2
DNA: TGCGCCAGCAGCATCGAGCCTACGGGACTAGCGGGAGAGGGGACGCAGTATTTT
CDR3: CASSIEPTGLAGEGTQYF

V: TRBV10-1
J: TRBJ2-1
size: .
D: TRBD2
DNA: TGCGCCAGCAGTGTCAGCGGGAGCTCCTACAATGAGCAGTTCTTC
CDR3: CASSVSGSSYNEQFF

V: TRBV30
J: TRBJ2-3
size: .
D: TRBD1
DNA: TGTGCCTGGAGTGTACGGACAGGGGGGACAGATACGCAGTATTTT
CDR3: CAWSVRTGGTDTQYF

V: TRBV11-2
J: TRBJ1-3
size: .
D: .
DNA: TGTGCCAGCAGCTCTGGACAGCACTCTGGAAACACCATATATTTT
CDR3: CASSSGQHSGNTIYF

V: TRBV2
J: TRBJ1-1
size: .
D: .
DNA: TGTGCCAGCAGTGAATCCGTCAACACTGAAGCTTTCTTT
CDR3: CASSESVNTEAFF

V: TRBV18
J: TRBJ2-3
size: .
D: .
DNA: TGTGCCAGCTCACCGCAAAGGGGTCCAGATACGCAGTATTTT
CDR3: CASSPQRGPDTQYF

V: TRBV6-5
J: TRBJ2-7
size: few
D: TRBD1
DNA: TGTGCCAGCAGAGGACAGGGTCGCTTTCGTTACGAGCAGTACTTC
CDR3: CASRGQGRFRYEQYF

V: TRBV7-6
J: TRBJ1-3
size: .
D: TRBD1
DNA: TGTGCCAGCAGCGGCGCTCAGGGGGCTGGAAACACCATATATTTT
CDR3: CASSGAQGAGNTIYF

V: TRBV30
J: TRBJ2-3
size: .
D: .
DNA: TGTGCCTGGAGTCCGACCCCCCTAGTAGATACGCAGTATTTT
CDR3: CAWSPTPLVDTQYF

V: TRBV6-1
J: TRBJ1-4
size: .
D: .
DNA: TGTGCCAGCAGTGACCTACAGGTTACTAATGAAAAACTGTTTTTT
CDR3: CASSDLQVTNEKLFF

V: TRBV24-1
J: TRBJ2-5
size: .
D: .
DNA: TGTGCCACCAGTGATTCCGGGGTTGCCCAGTACTTC
CDR3: CATSDSGVAQYF

V: TRBV4-1
J: TRBJ1-6
size: .
D: .
DNA: TGCGCCAGCAGCCAACGAACGGGGAGCTCCTATAATTCACCCCTCCACTTT
CDR3: CASSQRTGSSYNSPLHF